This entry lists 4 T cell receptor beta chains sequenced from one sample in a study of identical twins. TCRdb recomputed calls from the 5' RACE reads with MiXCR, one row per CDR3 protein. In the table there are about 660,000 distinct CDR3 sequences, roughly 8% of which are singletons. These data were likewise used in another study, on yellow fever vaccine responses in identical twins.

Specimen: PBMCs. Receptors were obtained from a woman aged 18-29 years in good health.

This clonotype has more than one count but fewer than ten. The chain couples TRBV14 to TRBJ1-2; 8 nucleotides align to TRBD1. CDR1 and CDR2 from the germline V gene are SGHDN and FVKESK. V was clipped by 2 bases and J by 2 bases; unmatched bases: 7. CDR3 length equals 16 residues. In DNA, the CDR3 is TGTGCCAGCAGCCAATGGCAGGGGGCGAGAAACTATGGCTACACCTTC. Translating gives CASSQWQGARNYGYTF.

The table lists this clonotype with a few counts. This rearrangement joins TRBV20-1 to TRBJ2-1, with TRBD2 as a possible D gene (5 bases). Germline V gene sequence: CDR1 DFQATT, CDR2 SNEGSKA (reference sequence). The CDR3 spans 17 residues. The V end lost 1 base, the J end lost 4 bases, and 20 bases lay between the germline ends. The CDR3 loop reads CSARALREGRMYNEQFF. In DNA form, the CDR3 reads TGCAGTGCTAGAGCGCTAAGAGAGGGCAGAATGTACAATGAGCAGTTCTTC.

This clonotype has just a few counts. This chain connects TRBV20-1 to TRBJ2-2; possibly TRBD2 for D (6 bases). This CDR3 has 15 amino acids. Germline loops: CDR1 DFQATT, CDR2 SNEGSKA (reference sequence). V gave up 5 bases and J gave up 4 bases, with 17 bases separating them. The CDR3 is CSADSGGLPTGELFF. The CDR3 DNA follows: TGCAGTGCTGACTCCGGAGGGTTGCCCACCGGGGAGCTGTTTTTT.

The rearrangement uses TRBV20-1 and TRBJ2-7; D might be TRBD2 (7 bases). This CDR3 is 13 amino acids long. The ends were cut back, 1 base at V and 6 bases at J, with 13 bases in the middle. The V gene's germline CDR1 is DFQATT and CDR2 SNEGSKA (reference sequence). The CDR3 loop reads CSARGEGVGEQYF. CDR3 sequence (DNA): TGCAGTGCTAGAGGGGAGGGGGTTGGCGAGCAGTACTTC.